This T cell receptor beta chain was retrieved from a study of T cells in Graves' hyperthyroidism and ophthalmopathy. Across the study: Peripheral blood was secured at the point of initial diagnosis, before any treatment.

CDR3 length: 10 residues. Trimming left V 8 bases short and J 6 bases short, with 6 bases between. In germline, CDR1 is LNHDA, CDR2 SQIVND (reference sequence). Researchers took RNA transcripts and amplified the TCR beta CDR3 regions from them. The HTBI primer set drove a first-round RT-PCR of the TCR CDR3. TCRdb re-called the multiplex PCR reads with MiXCR, one entry per CDR3 protein. The sample records some 740,000 distinct CDR3 sequences, 11% to 15% being singletons. The table lists this clonotype with a few counts. The TCR comes from a woman younger than 30 with Graves' hyperthyroidism. The chain uses TRBV19 and TRBJ2-3; D remains unclear. Sequencing used blood. The CDR3 DNA reads as TGTGCCAGTGCCAAGGATACGCAGTATTTT. Protein sequence: CASAKDTQYF.